Shown below are 18 T cell receptor beta chains from a single sample sequenced in a study of PD-L1 blockade in urothelial cancer. Method: immunoSEQ multiplex PCR; TCRdb's copy keeps in-frame clones and lacks some. The sample holds about 72,000 clones, around 86% seen once. Time point reported: pretreatment peripheral blood. The sample in question was PBMCs, obtained around atezolizumab (anti-PD-L1) treatment. These receptors came from a man between 60 and 70 years old with urothelial cancer.

The chain uses TRBV5-6 and TRBJ1-3; TRBD1 is a possible D gene (5 bases). V shed 5 bases and J shed 0 bases, with 15 bases lying between them. The CDR3 runs 16 residues. Germline values: CDR1 SGHDT, CDR2 YYEEEE. Here the CDR3 reads CASSSGGFSSGNTIYF. The CDR3 nucleotides read TGTGCCAGCAGTTCCGGGGGGTTCTCCTCTGGAAACACCATATATTTT.

The chain links TRBV11-2 to TRBJ2-1; 13 bases match TRBD2. Germline lookup yields CDR1 SGHAT and CDR2 FQNNGV. V lost 1 base to trimming and J lost 8 bases; unmatched junction nucleotides: 5. The CDR3 length is 16 residues. The DNA of the CDR3 is TGTGCCAGCAGCTTAGTAACTAGCGGGGGGGCCTATGAGCAGTTCTTC. This encodes CASSLVTSGGAYEQFF.

This chain uses TRBV4-3 with TRBJ2-7; TRBD2 agrees at 10 bases. CDR1 and CDR2 (germline): LGHNA, YSLEER. The CDR3 is made up of 15 amino acids. V trimming: 5 bases; J trimming: 1 base; junction bases outside the gene matches: 5. For the CDR3, the DNA is TGCGCCAGCAGCGCGGGACTAGCGAGATCCTACGAGCAGTACTTC. Residues: CASSAGLARSYEQYF.

The chain links TRBV6-5 to TRBJ1-1; D is uncertain. This CDR3 region has 12 residues. V was shortened by 6 bases and J by 7 bases, with 12 bases between the two germline ends. CDR1 and CDR2 from the germline V gene are MNHEY and SVGAGI. CDR3 region: CASSTFADEAFF. In nucleotides, the CDR3 is TGTGCCAGCAGCACCTTTGCGGATGAAGCTTTCTTT.

The V call is TRBV14, the J call TRBJ1-2; D is perhaps TRBD1 (6 bases). CDR3 length: 15 residues. Germline V lookup: CDR1 SGHDN, CDR2 FVKESK. The V end was cut by 2 bases, the J end by 4 bases, with 14 bases between. The DNA of the CDR3 is TGTGCCAGCAGCCAACGGGGGGCGAGATTCTATGGCTACACCTTC. It yields the protein CASSQRGARFYGYTF.

As DNA, the CDR3 is TGTGCCAGCAGCTTAGTCCCGACACGTCCTAATGAAAAACTGTTTTTT. Protein sequence: CASSLVPTRPNEKLFF. The chain links TRBV7-8 to TRBJ1-4; D uncertain. CDR1 and CDR2 (germline): SGHVS, FQNEAQ. The V gene lost 1 base and the J gene lost 3 bases, with 12 bases spanning the gap. The CDR3 runs 16 residues.

The rearrangement links TRBV7-8 to TRBJ2-6; 12 nucleotides agree with TRBD1. This CDR3 contains 18 residues. Unmatched junction bases numbered 5, after V lost 4 bases and J lost 1 base. Germline V gene lookup returns CDR1 SGHVS and CDR2 FQNEAQ. CDR3 protein: CASSSLGQGASGANVLTF. CDR3 nucleotide sequence: TGTGCCAGCAGCTCCTTGGGACAGGGGGCTTCTGGGGCCAACGTCCTGACTTTC. The full variable domain, completed using reference TRBV7-8 and TRBJ2-6, is GAGVSQSPRYKVAKRGQDVALRCDPISGHVSLFWYQQALGQGPEFLTYFQNEAQLDKSGLPSDRFFAERPEGSVSTLKIQRTQQEDSAVYLCASSSLGQGASGANVLTFGAGSRLTVL.

There are a few counts of this clone. The gene calls are TRBV5-4 and TRBJ2-3; possible D gene TRBD2, 7 bases. Germline assignment: CDR1 SGHNT and CDR2 YYREEE (reference sequence). The V end lost 4 bases, the J end lost 10 bases, and 19 bases lay between the germline ends. The CDR3 has 14 residues. The CDR3 here is CASSPEGGSIAQYF. CDR3 nucleotide sequence: TGTGCCAGCAGCCCGGAGGGGGGGTCGATTGCGCAGTATTTT.

This sequence joins TRBV7-2 and TRBJ2-2; D is undetermined. CDR3 size: 12 residues. Germline CDR1 SGHTA, CDR2 FQGNSA. The ends were cut back, 8 bases at V and 6 bases at J, with 10 bases in the middle. CDR3 nucleotide sequence: TGTGCCAGCGCTCCTAGGCCCGGGGAGCTGTTTTTT. It yields the protein CASAPRPGELFF.

The CDR3 region is CAWETGPQETQYF. The DNA for the CDR3 is TGTGCCTGGGAGACAGGGCCCCAAGAGACCCAGTACTTC. The chain is built from TRBV30 and TRBJ2-5; 7 nucleotides line up with TRBD1. The V segment lost 5 bases and the J segment 1 base; nucleotides outside the gene matches: 4. Germline V gives CDR1 GTSNPN, CDR2 SVGIG (reference sequence). This CDR3 has 13 residues. The full variable domain, in which reference TRBV30 and TRBJ2-5 provide the parts outside the CDR3, is SQTIHQWPATLVQPVGSPLSLECTVEGTSNPNLYWYRQAAGRGLQLLFYSVGIGQISSEVPQNLSASRPQDRQFILSSKKLLLSDSGFYLCAWETGPQETQYFGPGTRLLVL.

The V and J genes are TRBV5-4 and TRBJ2-2; 7 bases match TRBD2. V was clipped by 4 bases and J by 1 base; unmatched bases: 7. Germline values: CDR1 SGHNT, CDR2 YYREEE (reference sequence). This CDR3 is 16 amino acids long. The CDR3 here is CASSNIGGENTGELFF. DNA of the CDR3: TGTGCCAGCAGCAATATTGGGGGGGAGAACACCGGGGAGCTGTTTTTT.

The rearrangement uses TRBV5-5 and TRBJ1-5; D is possibly TRBD1 (6 bases). The V gene lost 3 bases and the J gene lost 2 bases, with 15 bases spanning the gap. CDR3 length: 16 residues. Germline values: CDR1 SGHKS, CDR2 YYEKEE (reference sequence). The DNA of the CDR3 is TGTGCCAGCAGCTGGTCAGGGGACGTGGGCAATCAGCCCCAGCATTTT. It is translated as CASSWSGDVGNQPQHF.

V usage is TRBV7-2 and J usage is TRBJ2-5, with TRBD2 identical over 10 bases. Germline V gene data show CDR1 as SGHTA and CDR2 as FQGNSA. The CDR3 totals 15 residues. J gave up 5 bases and V 5 bases, and 8 bases lay outside the gene matches. The chain's CDR3 is CASSGTSGVWETQYF. The CDR3 nucleotides read TGTGCCAGCAGCGGAACTAGCGGGGTTTGGGAGACCCAGTACTTC.

The gene calls are TRBV15 and TRBJ2-5; 9 bases fit TRBD2. V was pared by 4 bases and J by 2 bases, with 8 bases of the junction left unmatched. This CDR3 spans 16 amino acids. Germline assignment: CDR1 LNHNV and CDR2 YYDKDF (reference sequence). CDR3 residues: CATSNPGLARQETQYF. In DNA form, the CDR3 reads TGTGCCACCAGCAACCCCGGACTAGCGAGGCAAGAGACCCAGTACTTC.

This chain links TRBV9 with TRBJ1-2, with 7 nucleotides matching TRBD1. Germline CDR1 is SGDLS and CDR2 is YYNGEE. The CDR3 covers 14 residues. After removal of 4 bases from V and 4 bases from J, the junction contained 7 bases not matched to a gene. This CDR3 is CASSPGTALYGYTF. In DNA form, the CDR3 reads TGTGCCAGCAGCCCAGGGACAGCGCTCTATGGCTACACCTTC.

CDR3 DNA sequence: TGTGCCAGCAGCCAAAGGTCTTCTGCGGGGGGGCGGTATGAGCAGTTCTTC. Translated, it gives CASSQRSSAGGRYEQFF. The V gene is TRBV14, the J gene TRBJ2-1; 9 bases align to TRBD2. The CDR3 loop spans 17 amino acids. The germline CDR1 and CDR2 sequences are SGHDN and FVKESK. V lost 2 bases and J lost 8; bases outside the gene matches: 13.

This sequence joins TRBV30 and TRBJ2-7; TRBD2 matches 12 bases. The V gene end was trimmed by 4 bases and the J gene end by 4 bases; junction bases not matched to a gene: 5. Germline CDR1 is GTSNPN and CDR2 is SVGIG (reference sequence). The CDR3 totals 14 residues. The CDR3 DNA follows: TGTGCCTGGACTAGCGGGGGGGTGGAGTACGAGCAGTACTTC. Its protein is CAWTSGGVEYEQYF.

This rearrangement joins TRBV10-3 to TRBJ2-5; 9 positions match TRBD1. Trimming cost V 11 bases and J 3 bases; bases outside gene matches: 13. The CDR3 length is 15 residues. Germline V gene lookup returns CDR1 ENHRY and CDR2 SYGVKD. The CDR3 is CAAQIRQGVEETQYF. The CDR3 DNA sequence: TGTGCCGCACAAATTAGACAGGGGGTCGAAGAGACCCAGTACTTC.